Listed below are T cell receptor beta chains from one sample, sequenced in a study of blood T cell repertoires in COVID-19. The table came from immunoSEQ multiplex PCR; TCRdb's copy has only in-frame clones and leaves some out. The sample includes about 230,000 clones, roughly nine tenths of them seen just once. Sequencing was performed on PBMCs or T cells enriched from blood (not recorded which). These receptors originate from a woman aged 45-59 years in a cohort exposed to, infected with or recovered from COVID-19 (not recorded which). CDR3s include the opening cysteine and the closing phenylalanine or tryptophan. The order of the fields is J gene, CDR3 length, clone size, D gene, V gene, CDR3 protein, CDR3 DNA. A D gene is named only where the DNA matches it firmly. A clone size is listed for some rows: how often the clone was seen (once, few, many), or a class if it is expanded.

TRBJ1-5,15,.,.,TRBV6-4,CASSDSGTSNQPQHF,TGTGCCAGCAGTGACTCGGGGACATCAAATCAGCCCCAGCATTTT
TRBJ1-2,13,.,.,TRBV19,CASSEVLGYGYTF,TGTGCCAGTAGTGAGGTACTCGGATATGGCTACACCTTC
TRBJ1-6,15,.,TRBD1,TRBV5-4,CASSFQQGAHSPLHF,TGTGCCAGCAGCTTCCAGCAGGGGGCTCATTCACCCCTCCACTTT
TRBJ2-7,17,.,.,TRBV21-1,CASSAACRDSPSYEQYF,TGTGCCAGCAGCGCAGCCTGTAGGGACAGCCCCTCCTACGAGCAGTACTTC
TRBJ1-1,12,.,.,TRBV11-2,CASSFGQSEAFF,TGTGCCAGCAGCTTCGGACAGAGTGAAGCTTTCTTT
TRBJ1-5,18,once,.,TRBV14,CASSQEECPDPHNQPQHF,TGTGCCAGCAGCCAAGAGGAGTGTCCCGATCCCCACAATCAGCCCCAGCATTTT
TRBJ1-1,18,.,.,TRBV4-2,CASSQDPVREGLNTEAFF,TGTGCCAGCAGCCAAGATCCGGTTAGGGAGGGATTGAACACTGAAGCTTTCTTT
TRBJ1-3,16,.,.,TRBV4-3,CASSQDRGHSGNTIYF,TGCGCCAGCAGCCAAGATCGGGGACACTCTGGAAACACCATATATTTT
TRBJ2-3,15,few,TRBD2,TRBV5-1,CASSYLAGGTDTQYF,TGCGCCAGCAGCTATTTGGCGGGGGGCACAGATACGCAGTATTTT
TRBJ1-6,14,few,.,TRBV7-3,CASGETGWNSPLHF,TGTGCCAGCGGAGAGACAGGATGGAATTCACCCCTCCACTTT
TRBJ1-6,13,.,.,TRBV30,CAWGPGNNSPLHF,TGTGCCTGGGGCCCAGGGAATAATTCACCCCTCCACTTT
TRBJ1-2,15,.,TRBD1,TRBV7-3,CASSLSQGAVDGYTF,TGTGCCAGCAGCTTAAGTCAGGGGGCTGTAGATGGCTACACCTTC
TRBJ1-2,14,.,.,TRBV24-1,CATSDQDRYYGYTF,TGTGCCACCAGTGACCAGGACAGATACTATGGTTACACCTTC
TRBJ2-3,14,.,.,TRBV6-5,CASGPGLTLDTQYF,TGTGCCAGCGGGCCGGGACTTACTTTGGATACGCAGTATTTT
TRBJ2-1,15,.,.,TRBV11-1,CASSLEGGPHNEQFF,TGTGCCAGCAGCTTAGAAGGGGGTCCTCACAATGAGCAGTTCTTC
TRBJ2-5,15,.,TRBD1,TRBV5-1,CASSSGTGAQETQYF,TGCGCCAGCAGCTCCGGGACAGGGGCTCAAGAGACCCAGTACTTC
TRBJ1-2,13,once,TRBD1,TRBV7-2,CASSLVTGDGYTF,TGTGCCAGCAGCTTAGTTACAGGGGATGGCTACACCTTC
TRBJ1-1,15,.,TRBD1,TRBV25-1,CASSDRNRGSPEAFF,TGTGCCAGCAGTGACCGCAACAGGGGCTCCCCTGAAGCTTTCTTT
TRBJ2-3,15,.,.,TRBV3-1/TRBV3-2,CASSQDPLAADTQYF,TGTGCCAGCAGCCAAGATCCACTAGCAGCAGATACGCAGTATTTT
TRBJ1-5,13,once,TRBD1,TRBV2,CASCRDRYQPQHF,TGTGCCAGCTGCCGGGACAGGTATCAGCCCCAGCATTTT
TRBJ2-3,16,.,TRBD2,TRBV6-5,CASSYRGAGGADTQYF,TGTGCCAGCAGTTACAGGGGGGCGGGGGGCGCAGATACGCAGTATTTT
TRBJ2-1,16,few,.,TRBV5-1,CASSRGARGSYNEQFF,TGCGCCAGCAGCCGTGGAGCCCGGGGGAGTTACAATGAGCAGTTCTTC
TRBJ2-5,20,.,TRBD2,TRBV5-8,CASSLYWRGVSTSPQETQYF,TGTGCCAGCAGCTTATACTGGCGGGGGGTTTCCACCTCGCCCCAAGAGACCCAGTACTTC
TRBJ2-1,16,.,TRBD1,TRBV24-1,CATSDPGQGARNEQFF,TGTGCCACCAGTGATCCGGGACAGGGGGCGCGCAATGAGCAGTTCTTC
TRBJ2-2,15,.,TRBD2,TRBV4-2,CASTYSGGSTGELFF,TGTGCCAGCACTTATAGCGGGGGGTCGACCGGGGAGCTGTTTTTT
TRBJ2-5,17,.,TRBD2,TRBV24-1,CATSDFLAGDRQETQYF,TGTGCCACCAGTGATTTCCTAGCGGGGGACAGACAAGAGACCCAGTACTTC
TRBJ2-2,15,.,.,TRBV5-1,CASSLGTFNTGELFF,TGCGCCAGCAGCTTGGGGACATTTAACACCGGGGAGCTGTTTTTT
TRBJ2-3,19,.,TRBD2,TRBV11-3,CASSLAVVAGATSTDTQYF,TGTGCCAGCAGCTTAGCGGTGGTAGCGGGGGCAACTAGCACAGATACGCAGTATTTT
TRBJ1-2,15,.,TRBD1,TRBV18,CASSPISGQGAPLAF,TGTGCCAGCTCACCTATATCGGGACAGGGGGCTCCCCTGGCCTTC
TRBJ2-7,15,once,TRBD2,TRBV28,CASSVPGLVFYEQYF,TGTGCCAGCAGTGTCCCGGGACTAGTCTTCTACGAGCAGTACTTC
TRBJ2-2,13,.,TRBD2,TRBV29-1,CSVRTSAPGELFF,TGCAGCGTTAGGACTAGCGCGCCCGGGGAGCTGTTTTTT
TRBJ2-7,14,few,.,TRBV9,CASSVSWSSYEQYF,TGTGCCAGCAGCGTAAGCTGGTCCTCCTACGAGCAGTACTTC
TRBJ1-5,14,once,TRBD1,TRBV11-2,CASSFTGVDQPQHF,TGTGCCAGCAGCTTCACAGGGGTGGATCAGCCCCAGCATTTT
TRBJ2-4,12,.,.,TRBV5-1,CASSLGGNIQYF,TGCGCCAGCAGCTTGGGAGGAAACATTCAGTACTTC
TRBJ1-2,17,.,.,TRBV15,CATSRGPGLLQDYGYTF,TGTGCCACCAGCAGAGGTCCGGGACTCTTACAGGACTATGGCTACACCTTC
TRBJ1-1,13,few,.,TRBV19,CASSSRTNTEAFF,TGTGCCAGTAGTTCCAGAACGAACACTGAAGCTTTCTTT
TRBJ2-1,13,.,.,TRBV6-6,CASSYTASYEQFF,TGTGCCAGCAGTTATACGGCTAGCTATGAGCAGTTCTTC
TRBJ2-7,13,few,.,TRBV5-1,CASSSRQTYEQYF,TGCGCCAGCAGCTCCCGCCAGACCTACGAGCAGTACTTC
TRBJ1-2,16,.,TRBD1,TRBV7-2,CASSSITGDPRYGYTF,TGTGCCAGCAGCTCGATCACAGGGGACCCCCGCTATGGCTACACCTTC
TRBJ1-2,15,few,.,TRBV11-2,CASSLASGRAYGYTF,TGTGCCAGCAGCTTAGCAAGCGGGAGGGCTTATGGCTACACCTTC
TRBJ1-2,15,.,.,TRBV5-1,CASSPAALGIYGYTF,TGCGCCAGCAGCCCCGCGGCCCTCGGCATCTATGGCTACACCTTC
TRBJ1-3,14,.,.,TRBV15,CATSRTSPGNTIYF,TGTGCCACCAGCAGGACATCCCCTGGAAACACCATATATTTT
TRBJ1-1,14,.,.,TRBV5-5,CASSLVLVNTEAFF,TGTGCCAGCAGCTTGGTACTCGTGAACACTGAAGCTTTCTTT
TRBJ1-5,15,.,.,TRBV9,CASSLGRGLNQPQHF,TGTGCCAGCAGCCTCGGCCGGGGTCTCAATCAGCCCCAGCATTTT
TRBJ1-2,11,once,TRBD1,TRBV12-3/TRBV12-4,CASSLGQGVTF,TGTGCCAGCAGTTTAGGACAGGGGGTCACCTTC
TRBJ1-3,16,.,.,TRBV15,CATSTRDFRSGNTIYF,TGTGCCACCAGCACTAGGGACTTCAGGTCCGGAAACACCATATATTTT
TRBJ1-1,15,.,TRBD1,TRBV5-4,CASSLGGTGRDPAFF,TGTGCCAGCAGCTTGGGCGGGACAGGCCGAGACCCAGCTTTCTTT
TRBJ2-1,15,.,TRBD1,TRBV2,CASSKQGQGAFEQFF,TGTGCCAGCAGCAAGCAGGGCCAGGGGGCTTTTGAGCAGTTCTTC
TRBJ2-2,16,few,TRBD1,TRBV7-6,CASSLAAGQGSGELFF,TGTGCCAGCAGCTTAGCAGCGGGACAGGGTTCCGGGGAGCTGTTTTTT
TRBJ1-2,14,.,TRBD1,TRBV9,CASSFLGTGEGYTF,TGTGCCAGCAGCTTTCTAGGGACAGGCGAAGGCTACACCTTC
TRBJ2-2,15,once,TRBD1,TRBV28,CATGDGTGMVGELFF,TGTGCCACCGGGGACGGGACAGGGATGGTCGGGGAGCTGTTTTTT
TRBJ2-3,18,.,.,TRBV11-2,CASSLVQGRSSSTDTQYF,TGTGCCAGCAGCTTAGTACAGGGACGAAGCTCTAGCACAGATACGCAGTATTTT
TRBJ1-2,14,few,TRBD1,TRBV30,CALPGTGGIYGYTF,TGTGCCTTACCAGGGACAGGGGGGATCTATGGCTACACCTTC
TRBJ1-4,14,.,TRBD1,TRBV7-2,CASRLGTGNEKLFF,TGTGCCAGCAGGCTTGGGACAGGGAATGAAAAACTGTTTTTT
TRBJ2-5,16,.,.,TRBV12-5,CASGTRGRRAQETQYF,TGTGCTAGTGGTACCCGTGGGAGGAGGGCCCAAGAGACCCAGTACTTC
TRBJ2-3,16,.,TRBD2,TRBV11-1,CASSSRAGGPRDTQYF,TGTGCCAGCAGCTCCCGAGCGGGGGGGCCTAGGGATACGCAGTATTTT
TRBJ1-6,17,.,TRBD1,TRBV5-6,CASSLNFGQGVGSPLHF,TGTGCCAGCAGCTTAAATTTTGGGCAGGGGGTCGGTTCACCCCTCCACTTT